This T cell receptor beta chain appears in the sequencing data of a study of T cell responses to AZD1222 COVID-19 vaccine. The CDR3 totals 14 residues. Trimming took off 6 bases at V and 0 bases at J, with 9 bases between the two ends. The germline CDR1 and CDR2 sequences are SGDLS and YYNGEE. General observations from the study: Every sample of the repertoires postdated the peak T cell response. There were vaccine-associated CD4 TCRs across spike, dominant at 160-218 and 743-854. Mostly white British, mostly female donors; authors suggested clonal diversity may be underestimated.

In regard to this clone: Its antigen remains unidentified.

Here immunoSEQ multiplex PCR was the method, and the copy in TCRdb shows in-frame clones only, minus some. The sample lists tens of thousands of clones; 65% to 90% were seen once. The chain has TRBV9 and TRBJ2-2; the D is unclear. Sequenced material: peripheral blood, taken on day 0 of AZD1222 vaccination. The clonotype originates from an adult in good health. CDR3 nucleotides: TGTGCCAGCAAGTTTGACTCGAACACCGGGGAGCTGTTTTTT. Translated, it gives CASKFDSNTGELFF. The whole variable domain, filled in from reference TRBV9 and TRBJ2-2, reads DSGVTQTPKHLITATGQRVTLRCSPRSGDLSVYWYQQSLDQGLQFLIQYYNGEERAKGNILERFSAQQFPDLHSELNLSSLELGDSALYFCASKFDSNTGELFFGEGSRLTVL.